These T cell receptor beta chains were read from a single sample in a study of cytomegalovirus exposure and HLA in healthy donors. Assay: immunoSEQ multiplex PCR; the TCRdb copy retains only in-frame clones and omits some. The profile shows about 140,000 clones, 73% of them singletons. Source material: PBMCs. The receptors here all came from a human donor in good health. Both conserved end residues are part of each CDR3.

V gene	J gene	CDR3 protein
TRBV27	TRBJ1-5	CASSFWADQPQHF
TRBV11-2	TRBJ1-5	CASSLGGLLQPQHF
TRBV28	TRBJ1-2	CASSLGAGYTF
TRBV5-6	TRBJ2-2	CASSLVQGRRELFF
TRBV6-5	TRBJ2-7	CASSLTSFYEQYF
TRBV11-1	TRBJ2-7	CASSSSAHEQYF
TRBV25-1	TRBJ2-1	CASRTVGGRYNEQFF
TRBV9	TRBJ2-7	CASSVGQLPYEQYF
TRBV10-3	TRBJ1-1	CAISAGVVYTEAFF
TRBV4-1	TRBJ2-7	CASSQDGGMVYEQYF
TRBV9	TRBJ1-2	CASSVGAGENGYTF
TRBV5-1	TRBJ2-7	CASSPWTSAYEQYF
TRBV13	TRBJ1-4	CASSNTDRAEKLFF
TRBV7-9	TRBJ2-7	CASSLAGGQGYEQYF
TRBV19	TRBJ1-4	CASSMGQAATNEKLFF
TRBV7-9	TRBJ1-3	CASSDRESGGNTIYF
TRBV7-9	TRBJ2-1	CASRLDRDNEQFF
TRBV4-2	TRBJ2-1	CASSQDEAGGPNEQFF
TRBV5-6	TRBJ2-7	CASSPGLAGVEQYF
TRBV4-1	TRBJ2-2	CASSRGTGYTGELFF
TRBV2	TRBJ1-4	CASSPQTGTGEKLFF
TRBV9	TRBJ2-7	CASSELAGFHEQYF
TRBV5-1	TRBJ2-2	CASSDYAAGELFF
TRBV11-3	TRBJ1-5	CASSPRQGEWPQHF
TRBV10-3	TRBJ1-6	CAISETGDFYNSPLHF
TRBV10-3	TRBJ1-1	CAISEGVNTEAFF
TRBV28	TRBJ1-5	CASSLSSQPQHF
TRBV29-1	TRBJ1-1	CSVAPTEAFF
TRBV6-5	TRBJ2-3	CASSYPGTPPDTQYF
TRBV7-9	TRBJ2-3	CASSPVQGLADTQYF
TRBV6-5	TRBJ1-5	CASSLGTGSNQPQHF